This T cell receptor beta chain was retrieved from a study of blood T cell repertoires in COVID-19. Study in general: Samples came from the United States, Italy and Spain, spanning acute and convalescent COVID-19. The cDNA or gDNA used as material had been derived from T cells, B-cell-depleted T cells, or PBMCs.

Source study methods: Estimates of nucleated cell counts were drawn from the amplification of reference gene primers. Profiling relied on immunoSEQ multiplex PCR, and the TCRdb table lists in-frame clones only, not all of them. V and J calls and clone size follow that table, whereas D and trimming were derived from the DNA. The repertoire consists of 110,000 to 150,000 clones, with more than 75% occurring once and the leading ten covering 4.2%. The CDR3 extends over 15 amino acids. Germline CDR1 MDHEN, CDR2 SYDVKM. The V and J ends lost 6 bases and 0 bases, in that order; junction bases with no gene match: 7.

The specimen was peripheral blood. The V call is TRBV28, the J call TRBJ1-1; 7 bases agree with TRBD1. This clonotype was obtained from a man in his fifties or sixties with acute or convalescent COVID-19. The CDR3 here is CASSPGQQLNTEAFF. In nucleotides, the CDR3 is TGTGCCAGCAGCCCGGGACAGCAGTTGAACACTGAAGCTTTCTTT.